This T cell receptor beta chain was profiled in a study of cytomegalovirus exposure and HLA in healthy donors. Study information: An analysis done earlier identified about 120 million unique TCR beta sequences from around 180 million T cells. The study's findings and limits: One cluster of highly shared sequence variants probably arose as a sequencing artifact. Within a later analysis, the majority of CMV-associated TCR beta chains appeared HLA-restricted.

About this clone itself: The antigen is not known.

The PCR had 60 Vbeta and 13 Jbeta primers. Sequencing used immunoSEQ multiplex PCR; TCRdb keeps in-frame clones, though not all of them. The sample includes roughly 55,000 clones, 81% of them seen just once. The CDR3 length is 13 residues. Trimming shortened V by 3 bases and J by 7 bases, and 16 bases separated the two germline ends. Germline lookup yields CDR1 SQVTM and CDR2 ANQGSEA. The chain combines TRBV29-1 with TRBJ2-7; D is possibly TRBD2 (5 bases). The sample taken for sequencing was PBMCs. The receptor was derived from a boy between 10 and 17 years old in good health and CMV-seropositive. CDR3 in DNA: TGCAGCGTTGAGGGGTCGACTACGGGGGAGCAGTACTTC. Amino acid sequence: CSVEGSTTGEQYF.